This T cell receptor beta chain was recorded in a study of T cells after yellow fever vaccination. The overall study: Fractions low in cell number were prepared with SMART-Seq v4 Ultra Low Input.

Points from the study as a whole: Relatively few clonotypes were ones that appeared in both CD4 and CD8 compartments.

Conversion of TCR transcripts into cDNA relied on 5'RACE template switching, which added a universal primer site and UMIs. TCRdb processed the 5' RACE reads anew with MiXCR; each CDR3 protein has one entry. The table shows about 250,000 distinct CDR3 sequences, with about 3.7% occurring only once. The CDR3 runs 18 residues. This clonotype was found many times. Its antigen is not known. This clonotype originated in a man between 18 and 29 years old who received the YFV17D yellow fever vaccine. The rearrangement uses TRBV21-1 and TRBJ2-2; the table gives TRBD1 as D, unverified against the DNA. TRBV21-1 is deemed a pseudogene. The sample here was PBMCs, taken 15 days after the yellow fever booster vaccination. CDR3 DNA: TGTGCCAGCAGCGGACCCAACACGGGGGGAGCATCCACCGGGGAGCTGTTTTTT. This gives the protein CASSGPNTGGASTGELFF.